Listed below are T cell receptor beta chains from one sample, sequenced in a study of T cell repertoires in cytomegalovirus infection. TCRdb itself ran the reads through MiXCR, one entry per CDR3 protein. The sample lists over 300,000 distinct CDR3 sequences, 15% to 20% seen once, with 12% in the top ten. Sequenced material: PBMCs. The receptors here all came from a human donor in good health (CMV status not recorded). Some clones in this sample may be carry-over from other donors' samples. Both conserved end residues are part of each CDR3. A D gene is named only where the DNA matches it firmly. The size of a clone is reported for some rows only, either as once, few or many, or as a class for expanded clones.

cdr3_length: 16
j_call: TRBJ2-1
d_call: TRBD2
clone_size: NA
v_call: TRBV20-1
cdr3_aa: CSARDGTRLSYNEQFF
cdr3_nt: TGCAGTGCTAGAGACGGGACTAGGCTCTCCTACAATGAGCAGTTCTTC

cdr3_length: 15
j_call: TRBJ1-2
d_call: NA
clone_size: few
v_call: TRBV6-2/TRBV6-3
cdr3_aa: CASSHGTNDGDGYTF
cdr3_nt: TGTGCCAGCAGTCACGGGACAAATGATGGGGACGGCTACACCTTC

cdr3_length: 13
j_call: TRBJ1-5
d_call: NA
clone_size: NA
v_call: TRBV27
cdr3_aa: CASSKHSNQPQHF
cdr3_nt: TGTGCCAGCAGTAAGCATAGCAATCAGCCCCAGCATTTT

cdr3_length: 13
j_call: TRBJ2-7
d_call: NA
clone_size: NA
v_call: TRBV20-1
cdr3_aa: CSALRDPSGEQYF
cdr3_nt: TGCAGTGCTCTCCGGGACCCCTCTGGTGAGCAGTACTTC

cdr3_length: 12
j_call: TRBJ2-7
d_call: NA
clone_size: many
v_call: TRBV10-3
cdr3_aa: CAISESGVEQYF
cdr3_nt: TGTGCCATCAGTGAGTCCGGCGTCGAGCAGTACTTC

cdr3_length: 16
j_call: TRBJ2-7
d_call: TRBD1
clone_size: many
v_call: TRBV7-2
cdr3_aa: CASSKGNTGGSYEQYF
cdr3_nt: TGTGCCAGCAGCAAAGGAAATACAGGGGGGTCCTACGAGCAGTACTTC

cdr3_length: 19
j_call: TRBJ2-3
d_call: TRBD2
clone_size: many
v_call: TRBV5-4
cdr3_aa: CASSLRLAGGAFSTDTQYF
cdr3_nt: TGTGCCAGCAGCTTGAGACTAGCGGGGGGGGCGTTTAGCACAGATACGCAGTATTTT

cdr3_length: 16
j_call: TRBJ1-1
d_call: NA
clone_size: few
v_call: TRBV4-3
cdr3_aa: CASSPDLHRTGTEAFF
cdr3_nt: TGCGCCAGCAGCCCAGACTTGCACCGGACGGGCACTGAAGCTTTCTTT

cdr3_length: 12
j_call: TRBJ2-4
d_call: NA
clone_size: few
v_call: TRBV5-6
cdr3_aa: CASSWDKNIQYF
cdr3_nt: TGTGCCAGCAGCTGGGACAAAAACATTCAGTACTTC

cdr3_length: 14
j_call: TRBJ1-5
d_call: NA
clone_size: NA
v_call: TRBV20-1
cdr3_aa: CSAHGVGSNQPQHF
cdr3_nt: TGCAGTGCTCATGGGGTTGGGAGCAATCAGCCCCAGCATTTT

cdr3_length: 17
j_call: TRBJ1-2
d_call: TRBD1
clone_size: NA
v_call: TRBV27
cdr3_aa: CASSLTEGAGWYYGYTF
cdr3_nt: TGTGCCAGCAGTTTAACTGAGGGGGCTGGTTGGTACTATGGCTACACCTTC

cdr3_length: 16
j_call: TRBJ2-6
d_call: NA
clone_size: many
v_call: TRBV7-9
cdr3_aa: CASRELQLSGANVLTF
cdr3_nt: TGTGCCAGCAGGGAACTCCAGCTCTCTGGGGCCAACGTCCTGACTTTC

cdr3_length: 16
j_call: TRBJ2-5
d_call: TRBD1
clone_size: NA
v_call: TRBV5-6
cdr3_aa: CASSGTGSLVFQTQYF
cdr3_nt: TGTGCCAGCAGCGGGACAGGGAGTCTCGTGTTTCAGACCCAGTACTTC

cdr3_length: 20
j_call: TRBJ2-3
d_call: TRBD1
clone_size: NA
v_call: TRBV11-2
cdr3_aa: CASSPAVGTEVRAALDTQYF
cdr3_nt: TGTGCCAGCAGCCCGGCGGTAGGGACAGAGGTTAGAGCCGCACTGGATACGCAGTATTTT